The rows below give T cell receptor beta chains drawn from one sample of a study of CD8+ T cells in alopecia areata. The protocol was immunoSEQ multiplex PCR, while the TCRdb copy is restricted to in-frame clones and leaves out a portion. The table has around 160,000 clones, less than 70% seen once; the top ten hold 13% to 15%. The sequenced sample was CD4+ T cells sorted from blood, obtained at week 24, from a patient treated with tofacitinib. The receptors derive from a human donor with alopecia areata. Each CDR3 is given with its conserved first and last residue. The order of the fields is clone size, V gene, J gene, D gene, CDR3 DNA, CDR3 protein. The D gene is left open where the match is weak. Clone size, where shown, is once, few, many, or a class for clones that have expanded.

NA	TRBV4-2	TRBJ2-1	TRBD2	TGTGCCAGCAGCCGGGGGGACGGGGGGGCTGGCAATGAGCAGTTCTTC	CASSRGDGGAGNEQFF
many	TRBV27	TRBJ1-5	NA	TGTGCCAGCAGTTACGAGGCCAGCAATCAGCCCCAGCATTTT	CASSYEASNQPQHF
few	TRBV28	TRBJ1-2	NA	TGTGCCAGCAGCTCCCCCGGCAGCAACTATGGCTACACCTTC	CASSSPGSNYGYTF
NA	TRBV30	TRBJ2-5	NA	TGTGCCTGGAGTGTAGTAGGGGGACCGGGAGAGACCCAGTACTTC	CAWSVVGGPGETQYF
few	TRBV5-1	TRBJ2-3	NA	TGCGCCAGCAGCTTGGATGATTTCACAGATACGCAGTATTTT	CASSLDDFTDTQYF
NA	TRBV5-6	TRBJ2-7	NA	TGTGCCAGCAGCTTGGGTAGCGGACTTTCCCCCTACGAGCAGTACTTC	CASSLGSGLSPYEQYF
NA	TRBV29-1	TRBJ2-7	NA	TGCAGCGTCAAACCGGCGGACAGCTCGAACTACGAGCAGTACTTC	CSVKPADSSNYEQYF
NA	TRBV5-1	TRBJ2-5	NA	TGCGCCAGCAGCTTGGCCCAACCCTCAGAGACCCAGTACTTC	CASSLAQPSETQYF
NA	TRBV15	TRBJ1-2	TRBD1	TGTGCCACCAGTAGGACAGGGGTTTGGGGCTACACCTTC	CATSRTGVWGYTF
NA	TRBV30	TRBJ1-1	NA	TGTGCCTGGGGTAACAGGGCAATTATGAACACTGAAGCTTTCTTT	CAWGNRAIMNTEAFF
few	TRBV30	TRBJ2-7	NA	TGTGCCTGGGGACTGTACGAGCAGTACTTC	CAWGLYEQYF